A single sample is the source of the 23 T cell receptor beta chains below, sequenced in a study of molecular identifiers for immune sequencing clone quantification. MiXCR, run by TCRdb on the PCR reads, gives a single entry per CDR3 protein. The table records fewer than 70,000 distinct CDR3 sequences, around a sixth of them present only once. Sequencing was carried out using naive CD8+ T cells from blood, with Jurkat cell RNA spiked in. Regarding subset: FACS-sorted CD8+CD4-CCR7+CD45RA+ naive T cells. All receptors come from a human donor in good health. Some libraries in this study had Jurkat cell RNA spiked in.

In this sample, this clonotype turned up many times. This sequence joins TRBV12-3 or TRBV12-4 and TRBJ2-5; D not certain. The CDR3 length is 13 residues. Trimming shortened V by 3 bases and J by 4 bases, and 9 bases separated the two germline ends. The CDR3 region is CASSFAPPETQYF. Written as DNA, the CDR3 is TGTGCCAGCAGTTTCGCACCTCCAGAGACCCAGTACTTC.

In its sample, this clonotype was seen many times. The V call is TRBV27, the J call TRBJ2-1; TRBD2 might be the D (6 bases). The CDR3 spans 15 residues. Germline CDR1 and CDR2: MNHEY and SMNVEV (reference sequence). Trimming stripped 3 bases from V and 4 bases from J, with 13 bases between. CDR3 sequence: CASSFAAEGYNEQFF. The CDR3 nucleotides read TGTGCCAGCAGTTTTGCAGCGGAGGGGTACAATGAGCAGTTCTTC.

This clonotype was counted many times. The V gene is TRBV6-1, the J gene TRBJ2-5, with 7 bases fitting TRBD1. Germline CDR1 is MNHNS and CDR2 is SASEGT. The CDR3 extends over 16 amino acids. Losses at the gene ends were 2 bases for V and 4 bases for J; bases not matched to a gene: 10. CDR3 coding DNA: TGTGCCAGCAGTGAAATGGAGCAGGGGGAGATAGAGACCCAGTACTTC. It translates to CASSEMEQGEIETQYF.

This clonotype was seen ten or more times. The chain has TRBV20-1 and TRBJ2-7; 9 bases are a match to TRBD1. Germline CDR1 DFQATT, CDR2 SNEGSKA (reference sequence). The junction had 5 bases not matched to a gene; V was cut back by 6 bases and J by 5 bases. This CDR3 region has 12 residues. The CDR3 coding sequence is TGCAGTGCCAAGGACAGGGGTGACGAGCAGTACTTC. This sequence encodes CSAKDRGDEQYF.

This clonotype was picked up a small number of times. The rearrangement links TRBV7-9 to TRBJ2-7; D is unclear. CDR1 SEHNR and CDR2 FQNEAQ come from the germline V gene (reference sequence). V dropped 5 bases and J dropped 3 bases, with 17 bases sitting between them. This CDR3 is built from 15 residues. The DNA for the CDR3 is TGTGCCAGCAGCCCAACCTCCAGTCCCATCTACGAGCAGTACTTC. Amino acid sequence: CASSPTSSPIYEQYF.

At least ten counts were recorded for this clonotype. The rearrangement links TRBV12-3 or TRBV12-4 to TRBJ2-7; no definite D call. V was clipped by 1 base and J by 0 bases, with 7 bases between them. The CDR3 extends over 14 amino acids. Here the CDR3 reads CASSLDYLSYEQYF. The DNA for the CDR3 is TGTGCCAGCAGTTTAGACTACCTCTCCTACGAGCAGTACTTC.

Many counts were recorded for this clonotype. The chain has TRBV20-1 and TRBJ1-1, with D maybe TRBD1 (5 bases). The CDR3 contains 14 residues. The germline CDR1 and CDR2 sequences are DFQATT and SNEGSKA (reference sequence). V was cut by 0 bases and J by 4 bases, with 12 bases left in between. In DNA form, the CDR3 reads TGCAGTGCTAGAGATCTGTTGGGGGGCACTGAAGCTTTCTTT. Its protein is CSARDLLGGTEAFF.

About this clonotype itself: Being one base from a much bigger clone, this may be a read error. This rearrangement joins TRBV6-5 to TRBJ2-7, with unresolved D. Per germline, CDR1 MNHEY and CDR2 SVGAGI. The CDR3 length is 14 residues. The CDR3 region is CASSSIGQFYERYF. Here the CDR3 DNA reads TGTGCCAGCAGTTCTATCGGGCAGTTCTACGAGCGGTACTTC.

This clonotype was picked up many times. The chain couples TRBV9 to TRBJ1-3; D gene unclear. V lost 2 bases and J lost 0, with 12 bases in between. The CDR3 is 16 amino acids. The germline gives CDR1 SGDLS, CDR2 YYNGEE. The CDR3 region is CASSVSPANSGNTIYF. The DNA of the CDR3 is TGTGCCAGCAGCGTTTCGCCGGCAAACTCTGGAAACACCATATATTTT.

On this clonotype itself: A single base separates this from a much larger clone, so it may be a read error. The chain recombines TRBV5-1 with TRBJ2-3; 7 bases align to TRBD2. V shed 4 bases and J 1 base; nucleotides not matched to a gene: 9. This CDR3 comprises 16 residues. CDR1 is SGHRS and CDR2 is YFSETQ in the germline V gene. The CDR3, as DNA: TGCGCCAGCAGCCCTGACCCTCGGGAGGGCACAGATACGCAGTATTTT. Translating gives CASSPDPREGTDTQYF.

This clonotype was seen ten or more times. CDR3 sequence (DNA): TGCAGTGCTAGAAGCTTCGGGGTCGCTGAAGCTTTCTTT. Its protein product is CSARSFGVAEAFF. The rearrangement joins TRBV20-1 to TRBJ1-1; no clear D. Trimming took off 2 bases at V and 6 bases at J, with 13 bases between the two ends. Germline lookup yields CDR1 DFQATT and CDR2 SNEGSKA (reference sequence). The CDR3 runs 13 residues.

V is TRBV4-2 and J is TRBJ2-3, with 13 bases lining up with TRBD2. This CDR3 region has 20 residues. Germline values: CDR1 LGHNA, CDR2 YNFKEQ. V lost 4 bases and J lost 0; bases outside the gene matches: 13. CDR3 DNA: TGTGCCAGCAGCCGGGATCCGGGACTAGCGGGATCCTCTAGCACAGATACGCAGTATTTT. It translates to CASSRDPGLAGSSSTDTQYF.

A word on this clonotype: A much larger clone sits a single nucleotide away, making a read error possible. This CDR3 reads CASKLGLEIFGITDAQYF. The CDR3 coding sequence is TGTGCCAGCAAGCTTGGACTAGAAATATTCGGTATAACAGATGCGCAGTATTTT. V gene TRBV6-1 combines with J gene TRBJ2-3, with TRBD2 matching over 7 bases. The CDR3 sequence is 18 residues long. Germline V gene sequence: CDR1 MNHNS, CDR2 SASEGT.

This clonotype has at least ten counts. The chain has TRBV7-9 and TRBJ2-7; 11 nucleotides align to TRBD2. V lost 3 bases and J lost 6; bases outside the gene matches: 7. This CDR3 region has 15 residues. Germline-derived CDR1 and CDR2 are SEHNR and FQNEAQ (reference sequence). The CDR3 region is CASSFIAGGLSEQYF. CDR3 bases: TGTGCCAGCAGCTTTATAGCGGGGGGGCTCTCCGAGCAGTACTTC. The complete variable domain, with remaining parts taken from reference TRBV7-9 and TRBJ2-7, reads DTGVSQNPRHKITKRGQNVTFRCDPISEHNRLYWYRQTLGQGPEFLTYFQNEAQLEKSRLLSDRFSAERPKGSFSTLEIQRTEQGDSAMYLCASSFIAGGLSEQYFGPGTRLTVT.

This clonotype has ten or more counts. This rearrangement joins TRBV12-3 or TRBV12-4 to TRBJ2-3, with TRBD2 as a possible D gene (6 bases). This CDR3 comprises 16 residues. The V end was cut by 3 bases, the J end by 3 bases, with 16 bases between. The DNA for the CDR3 is TGTGCCAGCAGTTTGGGACTCCTGGGAGATACAGATACGCAGTATTTT. This encodes CASSLGLLGDTDTQYF.

V is TRBV5-1 and J is TRBJ2-1; D might be TRBD2 (5 bases). The V and J ends lost 0 bases and 6 bases respectively, with 7 bases between them. The length of the CDR3 is 13 residues. Germline V gene sequence: CDR1 SGHRS, CDR2 YFSETQ. CDR3 region: CASSLGAVNEQFF. DNA for the CDR3: TGCGCCAGCAGCTTGGGAGCGGTCAATGAGCAGTTCTTC.

J is TRBJ2-2 and V is TRBV7-6, with D maybe TRBD1 (5 bases). Germline V CDR1 and CDR2: SGHVS, FNYEAQ. The V end lost 1 base, the J end lost 0 bases, and 9 bases lay between the germline ends. The CDR3 has 16 amino acids. Here the CDR3 DNA reads TGTGCCAGCAGCTTAGTGCCAGGGACGAACACCGGGGAGCTGTTTTTT. Amino acids: CASSLVPGTNTGELFF.

This rearrangement joins TRBV27 to TRBJ2-1; 8 bases align to TRBD2. V was pared by 5 bases and J by 4 bases, with 7 bases of the junction left unmatched. The CDR3 extends over 15 amino acids. Germline CDR1 reads MNHEY; CDR2 reads SMNVEV (reference sequence). The CDR3 DNA reads TGTGCCAGCAGTAGTCTCACTAGCGGTTACAATGAGCAGTTCTTC. Translating gives CASSSLTSGYNEQFF.

This clonotype was picked up many times. This chain joins TRBV27 and TRBJ1-6, with no clear D. Germline V gene lookup returns CDR1 MNHEY and CDR2 SMNVEV (reference sequence). The CDR3 totals 15 residues. V lost 3 bases and J lost 3, with 9 bases in between. The CDR3 coding sequence is TGTGCCAGCAGTTTCAGGAAAAGCTATAATTCACCCCTCCACTTT. Its protein product is CASSFRKSYNSPLHF.

This sequence joins TRBV5-6 and TRBJ2-7; no definite D call. V was pared by 1 base and J by 3 bases, with 8 bases between. The CDR3 is 13 residues long. The germline gives CDR1 SGHDT, CDR2 YYEEEE. CDR3 in DNA: TGTGCCAGCAGCTTGTATCCTAGCTACGAGCAGTACTTC. This codes for CASSLYPSYEQYF.

This clonotype was seen at least ten times. The genes are TRBV28 and TRBJ2-2; the match to TRBD1 covers 10 bases. The CDR3 length is 16 residues. Looked up from germline, CDR1 is MDHEN and CDR2 is SYDVKM. The V segment lost 1 base and the J segment 5 bases; nucleotides outside the gene matches: 4. Written as DNA, the CDR3 is TGTGCCAGCAGTTTATTGGGACAGGGGTATACCGGGGAGCTGTTTTTT. Its protein product is CASSLLGQGYTGELFF.

At least ten counts were recorded for this clonotype. The CDR3 spells CASGSISGSSTDTQYF. The CDR3 nucleotides read TGTGCTAGTGGTTCGATTAGCGGGAGTAGTACAGATACGCAGTATTTT. The chain combines TRBV12-5 with TRBJ2-3; 9 bases fit TRBD2. Germline CDR1 reads LGHNT; CDR2 reads FRNRAP. Unmatched junction bases numbered 8, after V lost 4 bases and J lost 3 bases. The CDR3 loop spans 16 amino acids.

Remarks on this clonotype: The conserved phenylalanine or tryptophan normally closing the CDR3 is absent here, so this likely arose from a read error. The V call is TRBV2, the J call TRBJ2-7; D is unresolved. The V and J ends lost 7 bases and 0 bases respectively, with 4 bases between them. The CDR3 covers 11 residues. Germline V gene data show CDR1 as SNHLY and CDR2 as FYNNEI. The CDR3 loop is CASMNSYEQYL. The CDR3 coding sequence is TGTGCCAGCATGAACTCCTACGAGCAGTACCTC.